The 28 T cell receptor beta chains presented below share a single source sample, sequenced in a study of CXCR3-negative and CXCR3-positive naive CD8 T cells. Study-level findings and limits: Naive cells that were CXCR3-positive had more hydrophobic TRB CDR3s (compared with CXCR3-negative naive cells).

No antigen is known for these receptors. Libraries were UMI-labeled 5' RACE TRB cDNA. TCRdb processed the 5' RACE reads again and assigns one entry to each CDR3 protein, with no DNA. Its table records 150,000 to 170,000 distinct CDR3 sequences. The specimen sequenced was naive CXCR3+ CD8+ T cells from blood. Subset described: CD45RO-CCR7+CD27+CD95- naive CD8+ T cells expressing CXCR3 (TNR3+). Receptor source: a human donor in good health. Some clones in this sample may be carry-over from other donors' samples.

The J gene is TRBJ2-7, the V gene TRBV6-2 or TRBV6-3; with no DNA, the TCRdb D assignment of TRBD1 cannot be verified. The germline V gene has CDR1 MNHEY and CDR2 SVGEGT. This CDR3 region has 15 residues. This CDR3 reads CASKPRGDVIYEQYF.

V is TRBV11-3 and J is TRBJ1-5; the TRBD1 assignment by TCRdb is unverifiable without DNA. This CDR3 is built from 13 residues. Germline V gene lookup returns CDR1 SGHNT and CDR2 YENEEA. The CDR3: CASSSRGGQPQHF.

This chain connects TRBV7-6 to TRBJ2-7. Germline CDR1 reads SGHVS; CDR2 reads FNYEAQ. This CDR3 comprises 14 residues. Here the CDR3 reads CASSQLGSSYEQYF. The variable domain in full, with the rest retrieved from reference TRBV7-6 and TRBJ2-7, is GAGVSQSPRYKVTKRGQDVALRCDPISGHVSLYWYRQALGQGPEFLTYFNYEAQQDKSGLPNDRFSAERPEGSISTLTIQRTEQRDSAMYRCASSQLGSSYEQYFGPGTRLTVT.

This rearrangement joins TRBV29-1 to TRBJ2-2; with no DNA, the TCRdb D assignment of TRBD1 cannot be verified. Germline V gene data show CDR1 as SQVTM and CDR2 as ANQGSEA. This CDR3 has 16 residues. The CDR3 here is CSVEADRGLETGELFF.

The chain links TRBV7-8 to TRBJ1-1. This CDR3 region has 16 residues. Germline CDR1 reads SGHVS; CDR2 reads FQNEAQ. CDR3 protein: CASSLAGPKPNTEAFF.

V gene TRBV20-1 combines with J gene TRBJ2-7; TCRdb's D call of TRBD2 is untestable without DNA. In germline, CDR1 is DFQATT, CDR2 SNEGSKA (reference sequence). The length of the CDR3 is 16 residues. The CDR3 is CSARGPRSGETYEQFF.

The chain has TRBV4-3 and TRBJ2-7. Germline assignment: CDR1 LGHNA and CDR2 YSLEER. The CDR3 runs 13 residues. The CDR3 here is CASSPGIAYEQYF.

The V and J genes are TRBV12-3 or TRBV12-4 and TRBJ1-6; TCRdb lists TRBD1, though no DNA is available to test this call. The CDR3 totals 17 residues. The CDR3 sequence: CASSLAKRQGAGSPLHF.

The chain recombines TRBV30 with TRBJ1-5. The CDR3 contains 13 residues. CDR1 is GTSNPN, CDR2 SVGIG, per germline (reference sequence). The CDR3 region is CACSTADGQPQHF.

The rearrangement joins TRBV6-6 to TRBJ2-1; lacking DNA, the TRBD1 call made by TCRdb goes unchecked. The CDR3 has 15 amino acids. The V gene's germline CDR1 is MNHNY and CDR2 SVGAGI (reference sequence). This CDR3 is CASSTGNPAYNEQFF.

The rearrangement links TRBV9 to TRBJ2-2; TCRdb's D gene call, TRBD1, goes unchecked for lack of DNA. The CDR3 sequence is 15 residues long. From germline, CDR1 is SGDLS and CDR2 YYNGEE. The CDR3 here is CASSVVGQGAGELFF.

Here the CDR3 reads CASSPPRSYNEQFF. This rearrangement joins TRBV9 to TRBJ2-1; lacking DNA, the TRBD2 call made by TCRdb goes unchecked. Germline CDR1 and CDR2: SGDLS and YYNGEE. The CDR3 is 14 residues long.

This chain links TRBV18 with TRBJ2-1; the D call from TCRdb, TRBD2, cannot be confirmed without DNA. Germline CDR1 reads KGHSH; CDR2 reads LQKENI. CDR3 size: 15 residues. The CDR3 region is CASSPNNPGSNEQFF.

CDR3 in amino acids: CASSLGQGARTLREQYF. V and J are TRBV7-8 and TRBJ2-7; the TRBD1 assignment by TCRdb is unverifiable without DNA. This CDR3 region has 17 residues. Germline assignment: CDR1 SGHVS and CDR2 FQNEAQ.

The V gene is TRBV29-1, the J gene TRBJ2-7; lacking DNA, the TRBD1 call made by TCRdb goes unchecked. Germline CDR1 SQVTM, CDR2 ANQGSEA. The CDR3 consists of 13 residues. This CDR3 reads CSVDRGESYEQYF.

This chain connects TRBV29-1 to TRBJ2-7; TCRdb outputs TRBD1, but without DNA this stays unchecked. The CDR3 is 14 amino acids. The V gene's germline CDR1 is SQVTM and CDR2 ANQGSEA. CDR3 sequence: CSVEFPTGSYEQYF.

This chain uses TRBV27 with TRBJ2-2; TCRdb names TRBD2, which stays unverified in the absence of DNA. The CDR3 spans 13 residues. Germline V gene sequence: CDR1 MNHEY, CDR2 SMNVEV (reference sequence). The CDR3 here is CASGPINTGELFF.

The genes are TRBV20-1 and TRBJ1-2. Germline V CDR1 and CDR2: DFQATT, SNEGSKA (reference sequence). The CDR3 is 13 residues long. The CDR3 spells CSARSLTNYGYTF.

The V gene is TRBV12-3 or TRBV12-4, the J gene TRBJ1-5. This CDR3 comprises 16 residues. CDR3 region: CASSSGLVGLTRPQHF.

The gene calls are TRBV4-1 and TRBJ1-5. Germline V gene lookup returns CDR1 MGHRA and CDR2 YSYEKL. This CDR3 is 16 amino acids long. CDR3 sequence: CASSQDWAGPNQPQHF.

This sequence joins TRBV12-3 or TRBV12-4 and TRBJ1-1; TCRdb selects TRBD1, and the lack of DNA leaves this call unchecked. There are 16 residues in the CDR3. CDR3 loop: CASSLRGGRIGTEAFF.

J is TRBJ2-5 and V is TRBV30; TCRdb's D gene call, TRBD2, goes unchecked for lack of DNA. The CDR3 runs 17 residues. The V gene's germline CDR1 is GTSNPN and CDR2 SVGIG (reference sequence). CDR3 residues: CAWREPASGGIKETQYF.

The rearrangement uses TRBV9 and TRBJ2-2; the D call of TRBD1 rests on TCRdb alone, since no DNA is present to check it. In germline, CDR1 is SGDLS, CDR2 YYNGEE. The CDR3 runs 18 residues. CDR3: CASSVVDTAVWRSGELFF.

V gene TRBV5-5 combines with J gene TRBJ2-2; TCRdb's D call of TRBD1 is untestable without DNA. Germline-derived CDR1 and CDR2 are SGHKS and YYEKEE (reference sequence). This CDR3 is 13 amino acids long. CDR3 sequence reads: CASTETDTGELFF.

The chain's CDR3 is CASSMGLAPQETQYF. This rearrangement joins TRBV13 to TRBJ2-5; the TRBD1 assignment by TCRdb is unverifiable without DNA. Germline values: CDR1 PRHDT, CDR2 FYEKMQ (reference sequence). CDR3 length: 15 amino acids.

The chain links TRBV29-1 to TRBJ2-1. Per germline, CDR1 SQVTM and CDR2 ANQGSEA. The length of the CDR3 is 14 residues. Here the CDR3 reads CSVETTGFGNEQFF.

The rearrangement joins TRBV29-1 to TRBJ2-7; TCRdb designates TRBD1, a call that cannot be tested without DNA. CDR3 length: 16 amino acids. Germline V gene data show CDR1 as SQVTM and CDR2 as ANQGSEA. The CDR3: CSVEEGTGTGSYEQYF.

The rearrangement uses TRBV7-9 and TRBJ2-7; TCRdb names TRBD1, which stays unverified in the absence of DNA. Germline CDR1 SEHNR, CDR2 FQNEAQ (reference sequence). The CDR3 loop spans 13 amino acids. This CDR3 is CASSSPDKYEQYF.